Listed below are T cell receptor beta chains from one sample, sequenced in a study of T cell responses to AZD1222 COVID-19 vaccine. Only in-frame clones appear in the TCRdb table, and some are missing; sequencing was by immunoSEQ multiplex PCR. The sample carries around 99,000 clones, about 89% recorded once. The sample was peripheral blood, taken 28 days after the second AZD1222 dose. These receptors came from an adult who received the AZD1222 COVID-19 vaccine. Both conserved end residues are part of each CDR3. The D gene is left open where the match is weak. Where a row states a size, it is once, few, many or the class of an expanded clone; other rows omit it.

V gene	J gene	clone size	D gene	CDR3 protein	CDR3 DNA
TRBV28	TRBJ1-1	-	-	CASSLGKSMNTEAFF	TGTGCCAGCAGTTTAGGGAAATCCATGAACACTGAAGCTTTCTTT
TRBV3-1/TRBV3-2	TRBJ2-7	-	-	CASSQDRVDSYEQYF	TGTGCCAGCAGCCAAGATCGGGTAGACTCCTACGAGCAGTACTTC
TRBV5-8	TRBJ1-3	medium-sized	-	CASSLVAGGSPANTIYF	TGTGCCAGCAGCTTGGTCGCAGGAGGGAGTCCGGCAAACACCATATATTTT
TRBV9	TRBJ2-7	-	TRBD2	CASSLTGGFSSYEQYF	TGTGCCAGCAGCCTAACGGGGGGTTTCAGCTCCTACGAGCAGTACTTC
TRBV11-1	TRBJ2-5	-	TRBD1	CASSLGQEEETQYF	TGTGCCAGCAGCCTGGGACAGGAAGAAGAGACCCAGTACTTC
TRBV19	TRBJ1-5	-	TRBD1	CASSIATGAQPQHF	TGTGCCAGTAGTATAGCCACAGGGGCCCAGCCCCAGCATTTT
TRBV12-3/TRBV12-4	TRBJ1-2	-	-	CASSSGQSYGYTF	TGTGCCAGCAGCTCCGGACAGTCCTATGGCTACACCTTC
TRBV15	TRBJ2-3	-	TRBD2	CATSSRLAGATDTQYF	TGTGCCACCAGCAGTCGACTAGCGGGGGCCACAGATACGCAGTATTTT
TRBV5-4	TRBJ2-1	-	TRBD1	CASSLEAGGRDEQFF	TGTGCCAGCAGCTTGGAGGCAGGGGGCCGGGATGAGCAGTTCTTC
TRBV6-5	TRBJ1-5	-	TRBD1	CASSYGQGAEPQHF	TGTGCCAGCAGTTACGGACAGGGGGCTGAACCCCAGCATTTT
TRBV5-6	TRBJ2-1	once	TRBD2	CASSFFGGRASNEQFF	TGTGCCAGCAGCTTCTTCGGCGGGAGGGCTAGCAATGAGCAGTTCTTC
TRBV6-5	TRBJ2-5	-	-	CASSYGGGAKTQYF	TGTGCCAGCAGTTACGGTGGGGGGGCGAAGACCCAGTACTTC
TRBV5-1	TRBJ1-3	-	-	CASSLEGGYTIYF	TGCGCCAGCAGCTTGGAAGGGGGATACACCATATATTTT
TRBV19	TRBJ1-5	-	TRBD1	CASSRFRDRNQPQHF	TGTGCCAGTAGTCGATTCCGGGACAGAAATCAGCCCCAGCATTTT
TRBV3-1/TRBV3-2	TRBJ2-1	-	-	CASSPVFRSSYNEQFF	TGTGCCAGCAGCCCCGTTTTTAGGTCCTCCTACAATGAGCAGTTCTTC
TRBV5-6	TRBJ2-3	-	-	CASEVGVVSTDTQYF	TGTGCCAGCGAGGTGGGGGTAGTAAGCACAGATACGCAGTATTTT
TRBV3-1/TRBV3-2	TRBJ2-5	-	TRBD2	CASSLKRGVQETQYF	TGTGCCAGCAGCCTTAAGCGGGGGGTGCAAGAGACCCAGTACTTC
TRBV6-1	TRBJ1-3	-	-	CASSEGTAWDSGNTIYF	TGTGCCAGCAGTGAAGGGACAGCCTGGGACTCTGGAAACACCATATATTTT
TRBV4-1	TRBJ1-1	-	-	CASSHRLQTNTEAFF	TGCGCCAGCAGCCATAGGCTTCAAACGAACACTGAAGCTTTCTTT
TRBV7-8	TRBJ2-5	once	-	CASSPGVETQYF	TGTGCCAGCAGCCCCGGAGTGGAGACCCAGTACTTC
TRBV12-3/TRBV12-4	TRBJ1-5	-	TRBD1	CASSPQGGEAQHF	TGTGCCAGCAGTCCCCAGGGGGGAGAGGCCCAGCATTTT
TRBV28	TRBJ2-7	-	-	CASSYSGNHYEQYF	TGTGCCAGCAGCTACAGCGGAAACCACTACGAGCAGTACTTC
TRBV15	TRBJ2-2	-	TRBD1	CATSRGQGNTGELFF	TGTGCCACCAGCAGGGGACAGGGGAACACCGGGGAGCTGTTTTTT
TRBV7-8	TRBJ2-4	-	-	CASSPRLALGGNIQYF	TGTGCCAGCAGCCCCCGCCTGGCCTTGGGTGGAAACATTCAGTACTTC
TRBV5-4	TRBJ1-5	-	TRBD1	CASSHSGTGDGQPQHF	TGTGCCAGCAGCCATTCCGGGACAGGGGATGGCCAGCCCCAGCATTTT
TRBV9	TRBJ1-1	few	-	CASSVGNGVRDTEAFF	TGTGCCAGCAGCGTAGGGAACGGAGTAAGGGACACTGAAGCTTTCTTT
TRBV7-3	TRBJ2-6	-	TRBD1	CASRWTGGGGANVLTF	TGTGCCAGCAGATGGACAGGGGGCGGTGGGGCCAACGTCCTGACTTTC
TRBV19	TRBJ2-1	-	TRBD2	CASSTGTSGSYNEQFF	TGTGCCAGTAGTACAGGGACTAGCGGGAGTTATAATGAGCAGTTCTTC
TRBV27	TRBJ1-2	-	TRBD1	CASSLRTGGLSNYGYTF	TGTGCCAGCAGTTTACGGACAGGCGGACTCTCTAACTATGGCTACACCTTC
TRBV30	TRBJ1-3	-	-	CAWSVGGFSGNTIYF	TGTGCCTGGAGTGTCGGGGGATTCTCTGGAAACACCATATATTTT
TRBV19	TRBJ1-2	-	-	CASSRGKEGYGYTF	TGTGCCAGTAGTAGAGGGAAAGAAGGATATGGCTACACCTTC
TRBV5-1	TRBJ1-6	-	-	CASSLDQGGGNSPLHF	TGCGCCAGCAGCTTGGATCAAGGAGGGGGTAATTCACCCCTCCACTTT
TRBV10-3	TRBJ1-2	-	-	CAISEGRGYTF	TGTGCCATCAGTGAGGGGCGAGGCTACACCTTC
TRBV18	TRBJ2-2	-	TRBD2	CASSVLAGEETGELFF	TGTGCCAGCTCAGTACTAGCGGGAGAAGAGACCGGGGAGCTGTTTTTT
TRBV28	TRBJ1-1	-	-	CASSFTRRNTEAFF	TGTGCCAGCAGTTTCACCCGGCGGAACACTGAAGCTTTCTTT
TRBV29-1	TRBJ1-3	medium-sized	-	CSVDWDSGNTIYF	TGCAGCGTTGACTGGGACTCTGGAAACACCATATATTTT
TRBV19	TRBJ2-1	-	-	CASSTGTRHNEQFF	TGTGCCAGTAGTACGGGGACACGTCACAATGAGCAGTTCTTC
TRBV30	TRBJ1-1	many	TRBD1	CAWRTGINTEAFF	TGTGCCTGGAGGACAGGGATTAACACTGAAGCTTTCTTT
TRBV9	TRBJ1-2	-	TRBD1	CASSVGGTGLVYGYTF	TGTGCCAGCAGCGTAGGAGGGACAGGCCTAGTCTATGGCTACACCTTC
TRBV6-5	TRBJ2-1	-	-	CASRTGLNEQFF	TGTGCCAGCAGGACGGGGCTGAACGAGCAGTTCTTC
TRBV10-3	TRBJ1-4	-	TRBD1	CAISESTGVEKLFF	TGTGCCATCAGTGAGTCGACAGGGGTGGAAAAACTGTTTTTT
TRBV7-8	TRBJ1-5	once	-	CASSLSPDAQPQHF	TGTGCCAGCAGCTTAAGTCCGGATGCTCAGCCCCAGCATTTT
TRBV5-8	TRBJ2-1	-	TRBD1	CASRQGSSYNEQFF	TGTGCCAGTCGACAGGGGAGCTCCTACAATGAGCAGTTCTTC
TRBV27	TRBJ2-2	-	-	CASSLGPSPGTGELFF	TGTGCCAGCAGTTTAGGTCCCTCACCGGGCACCGGGGAGCTGTTTTTT
TRBV6-5	TRBJ2-7	-	TRBD2	CASTPRGGSTYEQYF	TGTGCCAGCACGCCTCGGGGGGGCTCGACCTACGAGCAGTACTTC
TRBV3-1/TRBV3-2	TRBJ2-2	-	-	CASSQIFTGELFF	TGTGCCAGCAGCCAGATTTTCACCGGGGAGCTGTTTTTT
TRBV3-1/TRBV3-2	TRBJ1-1	-	-	CASSLESTEAFF	TGTGCCAGCAGCCTTGAGAGCACTGAAGCTTTCTTT
TRBV30	TRBJ1-3	-	-	CAWTETAGNTIYF	TGTGCCTGGACAGAGACAGCTGGAAACACCATATATTTT
TRBV19	TRBJ1-2	-	-	CASIPTRDRAGSYTF	TGTGCCAGTATTCCAACCCGGGACCGCGCGGGGAGCTACACCTTC
TRBV10-3	TRBJ1-1	few	-	CAISDQPNTEAFF	TGTGCCATCAGTGATCAACCGAACACTGAAGCTTTCTTT
TRBV30	TRBJ1-4	-	-	CAWRGRGRTKDEKLFF	TGTGCCTGGAGAGGCAGGGGACGGACTAAGGATGAAAAACTGTTTTTT
TRBV12-3/TRBV12-4	TRBJ1-1	-	-	CASSLLGGTEAFF	TGTGCCAGCAGTTTACTGGGGGGCACTGAAGCTTTCTTT
TRBV3-1/TRBV3-2	TRBJ1-1	-	-	CASSQVGGTEAFF	TGTGCCAGCAGCCAAGTCGGTGGAACTGAAGCTTTCTTT